This T cell receptor beta chain was identified in a study of T cell changes during pregnancy in multiple sclerosis. V was shortened by 4 bases and J by 5 bases, with 12 bases between the two germline ends. Germline assignment: CDR1 SGHAT and CDR2 FQDESV (reference sequence). The CDR3 sequence is 14 residues long. The table came from immunoSEQ multiplex PCR; TCRdb's copy has only in-frame clones and leaves some out. The table has 15,000 to 20,000 clones, 70% to 90% seen once; the top ten hold approximately 7.4%. This chain joins TRBV11-1 and TRBJ2-1; no clear D gene. This TCR was sampled from a female donor in good health, enrolled as a control in a pregnancy study. The sample in question was CD8+ T cells from peripheral blood mononuclear cells, obtained in the second trimester of pregnancy. The CDR3 nucleotides read TGTGCCAGCAGCTACCTGAGCGTCAACAATGAGCAGTTCTTC. Translated: CASSYLSVNNEQFF.